This T cell receptor (beta chain) was obtained from a study of shared clonotypes between healthy human individuals. The CDR3 runs 16 residues. Germline V gives CDR1 LNHDA, CDR2 SQIVND (reference sequence). V was cut by 5 bases and J by 3 bases, with 20 bases left in between. CD45RO negativity and positive selection for CCR7 defined naive CD8 cells, a population that excluded terminally differentiated effector memory CD45RA+ cells. Findings and caveats of the study: Naive CD4 clonotypes overlapped across a handful of donors at about 5.3%.

Concerning this clone itself: Its target is unknown.

TCRdb's copy holds only in-frame clones and misses some; the assay was immunoSEQ multiplex PCR. Found here are about 580,000 clones, 98% of them singletons; the top ten hold around 0.3%. Source material: naive CD8+ T cells sorted from blood. The sequence was obtained from a man younger than 45 in good health. V usage is TRBV19 and J usage is TRBJ2-7, with D hard to call. Written as DNA, the CDR3 is TGTGCCAGTAGTTTCTCTTCATCCATTGGCTTCTACGAGCAGTACTTC. Its protein product is CASSFSSSIGFYEQYF.